Listed here are 3 T cell receptor beta chains from one sample, sequenced in a study of chemoradiotherapy in HPV16-positive cancers. Profiled with immunoSEQ multiplex PCR; TCRdb holds only in-frame clones, not every one. The sample has about 15,000 clones, 85% to 90% seen once; the top ten hold 3.5%. Sequences were derived from blood, sampled from a patient who underwent chemoradiotherapy. The origin of the receptors is a human donor with HPV-associated anogenital cancer.

The rearrangement links TRBV7-2 to TRBJ2-7; D may correspond to TRBD1 or TRBD2 (5 bases each). Germline V gene data show CDR1 as SGHTA and CDR2 as FQGNSA. Trimming took 4 bases from V and 6 from J, leaving 19 bases between them. The CDR3 totals 15 residues. CDR3 loop: CASSSTGAPEGEQYF. The CDR3 DNA reads as TGTGCCAGCAGCTCCACCGGGGCCCCAGAAGGCGAGCAGTACTTC.

The rearrangement links TRBV7-9 to TRBJ2-7; the D gene is possibly TRBD1 (5 bases). V was shortened by 2 bases and J by 4 bases, with 9 bases between the two germline ends. This CDR3 is 13 amino acids long. Germline-derived CDR1 and CDR2 are SEHNR and FQNEAQ (reference sequence). CDR3: CASSLIGAYEQYF. In DNA, the CDR3 is TGTGCCAGCAGCTTAATTGGGGCTTACGAGCAGTACTTC.

V and J are TRBV7-9 and TRBJ1-2; D is perhaps TRBD1 (5 bases). The CDR3 is made up of 15 amino acids. V was trimmed by 4 bases and J by 0 bases, leaving 12 bases between them. Germline values: CDR1 SEHNR, CDR2 FQNEAQ (reference sequence). The CDR3 reads CASSSDSLSNYGYTF. The CDR3 DNA follows: TGTGCCAGCAGCTCCGACAGCCTATCTAACTATGGCTACACCTTC.